This paragraph covers one T cell receptor (beta chain) sequence. Its antigen is unknown. T-allo10 cells from the graft donor were described as anergic, host-alloantigen-specific, and alloantigen-specific suppressors. The sample comes from a study of type 1 regulatory T cells. On the study more broadly: This in vitro CD4 product, T-allo10, is enriched for Tr1 cells and alloantigen-specific.

A single record per CDR3 protein comes from TCRdb applying MiXCR to the reads. The top ten hold about 7.3% of the sample, which has around 62,000 distinct CDR3 sequences, around 63% seen once. Germline V gene lookup returns CDR1 SEHNR and CDR2 FQNEAQ (reference sequence). This CDR3 comprises 16 residues. The V and J ends lost 1 base and 5 bases respectively, with 18 bases between them. Input material: cultured T cells, either the whole culture or a sorted T cell fraction (not recorded which). Subset of the sample: Tr1-enriched cell product generated in vitro against host alloantigens. The sequence was obtained from a human donor in good health. The chain uses TRBV7-9 and TRBJ2-7; D remains unclear. CDR3 bases: TGTGCCAGCAGCTTAGTCCACCTAGTGAGAACGCACGAGCAGTACTTC. Its translation: CASSLVHLVRTHEQYF.